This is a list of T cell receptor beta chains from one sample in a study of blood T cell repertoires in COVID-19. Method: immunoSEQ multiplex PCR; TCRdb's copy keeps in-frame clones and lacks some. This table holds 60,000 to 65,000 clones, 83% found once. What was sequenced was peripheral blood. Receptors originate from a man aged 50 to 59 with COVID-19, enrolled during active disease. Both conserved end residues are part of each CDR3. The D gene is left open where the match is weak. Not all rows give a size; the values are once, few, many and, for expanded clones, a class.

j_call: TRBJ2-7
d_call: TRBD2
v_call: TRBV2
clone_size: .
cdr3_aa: CASNRREGLIEQYF
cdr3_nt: TGTGCCAGCAATAGGCGGGAGGGCCTAATTGAGCAGTACTTC

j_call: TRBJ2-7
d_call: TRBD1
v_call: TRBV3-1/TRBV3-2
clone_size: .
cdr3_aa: CASSQHDRAPSGSYEQYF
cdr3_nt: TGTGCCAGCAGCCAACACGACAGGGCCCCGAGCGGCTCCTACGAGCAGTACTTC

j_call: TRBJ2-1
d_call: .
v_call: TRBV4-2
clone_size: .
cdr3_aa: CASSQDRPGEQFF
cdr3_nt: TGTGCCAGCAGCCAAGATCGACCGGGGGAGCAGTTCTTC

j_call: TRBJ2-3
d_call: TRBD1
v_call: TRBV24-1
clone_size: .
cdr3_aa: CATSDRQGQAGTDTQYF
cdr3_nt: TGTGCCACCAGTGATCGACAGGGACAGGCGGGCACAGATACGCAGTATTTT

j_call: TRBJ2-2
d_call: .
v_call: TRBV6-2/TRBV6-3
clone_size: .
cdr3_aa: CASSYPKTGSKNTGELFF
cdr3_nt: TGTGCCAGCAGTTACCCTAAGACAGGAAGTAAGAACACCGGGGAGCTGTTTTTT

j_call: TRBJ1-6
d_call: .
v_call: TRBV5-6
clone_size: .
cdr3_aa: CASSLAGGSSGGSPLHF
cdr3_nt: TGTGCCAGCAGCTTGGCTGGGGGGTCCTCCGGCGGGTCACCCCTCCACTTT

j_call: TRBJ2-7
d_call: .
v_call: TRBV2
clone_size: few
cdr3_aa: CASKGGYSSSYEQYF
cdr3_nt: TGTGCCAGCAAGGGAGGTTATAGTTCATCCTACGAGCAGTACTTC

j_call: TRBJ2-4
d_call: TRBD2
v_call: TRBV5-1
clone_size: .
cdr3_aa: CASSPQAGRGTKNIQYF
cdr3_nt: TGCGCCAGCAGCCCTCAAGCCGGGCGGGGGACCAAAAACATTCAGTACTTC

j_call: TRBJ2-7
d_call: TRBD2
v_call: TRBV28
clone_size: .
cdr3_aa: CASSPTSGSRNEQYF
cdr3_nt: TGTGCCAGCAGTCCGACTAGCGGGAGCAGGAACGAGCAGTACTTC

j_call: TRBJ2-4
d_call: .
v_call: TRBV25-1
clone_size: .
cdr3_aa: CASSESGIAKNIQYF
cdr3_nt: TGTGCCAGCAGTGAGTCCGGTATAGCCAAAAACATTCAGTACTTC

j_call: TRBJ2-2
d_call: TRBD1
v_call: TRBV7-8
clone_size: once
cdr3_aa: CASSLGQGSYTGELFF
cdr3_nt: TGTGCCAGCAGCTTGGGACAGGGATCGTACACCGGGGAGCTGTTTTTT

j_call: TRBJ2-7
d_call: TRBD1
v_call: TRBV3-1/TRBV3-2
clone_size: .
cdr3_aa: CASSQAGDRGGGEQYF
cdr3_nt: TGTGCCAGCAGCCAAGCGGGGGACAGGGGAGGAGGGGAGCAGTACTTC

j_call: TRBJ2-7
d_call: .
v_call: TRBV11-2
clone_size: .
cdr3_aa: CASSLGHYEQYF
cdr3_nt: TGTGCCAGCAGCTTAGGGCACTACGAGCAGTACTTC

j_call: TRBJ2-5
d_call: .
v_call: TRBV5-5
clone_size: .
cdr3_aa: CASSRTPETQYF
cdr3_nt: TGTGCCAGCAGTCGCACACCGGAGACCCAGTACTTC

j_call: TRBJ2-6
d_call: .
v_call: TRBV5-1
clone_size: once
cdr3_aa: CASSLATVVGANVLTF
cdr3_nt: TGCGCCAGCAGCTTGGCCACGGTTGTAGGGGCCAACGTCCTGACTTTC

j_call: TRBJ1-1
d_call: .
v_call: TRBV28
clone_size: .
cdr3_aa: CASSQRDTEAFF
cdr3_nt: TGTGCCAGCAGTCAACGGGACACTGAAGCTTTCTTT

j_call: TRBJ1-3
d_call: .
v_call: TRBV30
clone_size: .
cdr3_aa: CAWRGPISGNTIYF
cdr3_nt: TGTGCCTGGAGGGGCCCGATCTCTGGAAACACCATATATTTT

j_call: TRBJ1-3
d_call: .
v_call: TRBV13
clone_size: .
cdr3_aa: CASSLQDSGNTIYF
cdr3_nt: TGTGCCAGCAGCTTACAGGACTCTGGAAACACCATATATTTT

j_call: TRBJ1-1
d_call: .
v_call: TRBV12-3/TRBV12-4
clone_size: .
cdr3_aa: CASSRQAEAFF
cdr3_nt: TGTGCCAGCAGTCGACAGGCTGAAGCTTTCTTT

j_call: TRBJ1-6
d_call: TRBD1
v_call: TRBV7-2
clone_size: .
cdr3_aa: CASSLIGSRGRNSPLHF
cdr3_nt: TGTGCCAGCAGCTTAATCGGGAGCAGGGGGCGTAATTCACCCCTCCACTTT

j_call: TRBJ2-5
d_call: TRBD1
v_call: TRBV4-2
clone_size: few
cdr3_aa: CASSHGQEQETQYF
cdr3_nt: TGTGCCAGCAGCCACGGACAGGAACAAGAGACCCAGTACTTC

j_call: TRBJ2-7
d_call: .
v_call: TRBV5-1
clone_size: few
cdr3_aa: CASSLPRVEAGFSYEQYF
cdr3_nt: TGCGCCAGCAGCCTCCCGCGTGTTGAAGCGGGTTTTTCCTACGAGCAGTACTTC

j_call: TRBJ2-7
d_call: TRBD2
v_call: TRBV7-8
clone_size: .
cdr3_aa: CASSLSLAGDEQYF
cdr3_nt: TGTGCCAGCAGCTTATCACTAGCGGGAGACGAGCAGTACTTC

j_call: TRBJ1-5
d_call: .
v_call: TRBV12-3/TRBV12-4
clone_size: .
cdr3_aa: CASSSGAGQPQHF
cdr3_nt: TGTGCCAGCAGTTCGGGAGCGGGACAGCCCCAGCATTTT

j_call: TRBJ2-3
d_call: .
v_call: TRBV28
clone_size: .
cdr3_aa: CASSLLVDTQYF
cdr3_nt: TGTGCCAGCAGTTTATTAGTAGATACGCAGTATTTT

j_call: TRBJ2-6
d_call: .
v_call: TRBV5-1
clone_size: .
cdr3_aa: CASSLPGPGANVLTF
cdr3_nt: TGCGCCAGCAGCTTGCCTGGGCCTGGGGCCAACGTCCTGACTTTC

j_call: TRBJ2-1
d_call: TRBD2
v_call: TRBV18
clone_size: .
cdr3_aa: CASSLNPGLAGRVEQFF
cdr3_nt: TGTGCCAGCTCACTCAATCCGGGACTAGCGGGACGGGTTGAGCAGTTCTTC

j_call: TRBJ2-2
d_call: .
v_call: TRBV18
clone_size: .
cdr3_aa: CASSPGQGQPGELFF
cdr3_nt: TGTGCCAGCTCACCGGGACAAGGGCAACCCGGGGAGCTGTTTTTT

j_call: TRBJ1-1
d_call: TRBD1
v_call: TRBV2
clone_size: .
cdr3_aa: CATKRDSINTEAFF
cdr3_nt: TGTGCCACCAAACGGGACAGTATTAACACTGAAGCTTTCTTT

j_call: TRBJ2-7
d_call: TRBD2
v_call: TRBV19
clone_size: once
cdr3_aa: CATKPSGSFNEQYF
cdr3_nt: TGTGCCACGAAACCTAGCGGGAGTTTCAACGAGCAGTACTTC

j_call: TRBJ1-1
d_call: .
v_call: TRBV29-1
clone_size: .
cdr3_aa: CSVEVGPGGTEAFF
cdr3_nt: TGCAGCGTTGAAGTGGGGCCCGGGGGGACTGAAGCTTTCTTT

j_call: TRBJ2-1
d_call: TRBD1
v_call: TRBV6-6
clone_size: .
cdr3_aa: CASRRSGGELGNEQFF
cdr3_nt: TGTGCCAGCAGAAGGTCAGGGGGCGAGTTGGGCAATGAGCAGTTCTTC

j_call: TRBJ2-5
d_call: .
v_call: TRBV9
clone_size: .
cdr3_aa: CASSVGDTQETQYF
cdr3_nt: TGTGCCAGCAGCGTGGGGGACACTCAAGAGACCCAGTACTTC

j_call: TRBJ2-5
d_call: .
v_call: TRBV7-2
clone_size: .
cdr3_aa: CASSLVAVARETQYF
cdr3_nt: TGTGCCAGCAGCTTAGTGGCCGTAGCCCGAGAGACCCAGTACTTC

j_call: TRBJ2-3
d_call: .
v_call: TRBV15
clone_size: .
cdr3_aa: CATSNLRGMDTDTQYF
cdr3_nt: TGTGCCACCAGCAACCTCCGGGGAATGGACACAGATACGCAGTATTTT

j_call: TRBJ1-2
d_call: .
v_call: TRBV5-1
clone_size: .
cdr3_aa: CASSLPPPGVAYGYTF
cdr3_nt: TGCGCCAGCAGCTTGCCCCCCCCGGGGGTCGCCTATGGCTACACCTTC

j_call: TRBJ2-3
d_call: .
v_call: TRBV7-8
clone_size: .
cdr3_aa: CASSLAGAGTDTQYF
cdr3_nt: TGTGCCAGCAGCTTAGCGGGGGCCGGCACAGATACGCAGTATTTT

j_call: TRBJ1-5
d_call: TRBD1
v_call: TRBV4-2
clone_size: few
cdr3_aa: CASSHSFGTQGNNQPQHF
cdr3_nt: TGTGCCAGCAGCCATTCTTTTGGTACACAGGGGAACAATCAGCCCCAGCATTTT

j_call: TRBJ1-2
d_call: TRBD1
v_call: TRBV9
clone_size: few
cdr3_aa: CASSTRDRPFYGYTF
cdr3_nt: TGTGCCAGCAGCACCCGGGACAGACCTTTTTATGGCTACACCTTC

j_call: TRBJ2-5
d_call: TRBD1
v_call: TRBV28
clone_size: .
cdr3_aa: CASLTGGGETQYF
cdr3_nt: TGTGCCAGTTTGACAGGGGGTGGAGAGACCCAGTACTTC

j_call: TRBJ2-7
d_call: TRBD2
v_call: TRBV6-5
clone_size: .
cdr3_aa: CASTRSGTYEQYF
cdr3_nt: TGTGCCAGCACCCGGAGCGGGACCTACGAGCAGTACTTC

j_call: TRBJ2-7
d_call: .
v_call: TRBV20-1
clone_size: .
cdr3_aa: CSASKRDEQYF
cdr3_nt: TGCAGTGCTAGTAAGCGAGACGAGCAGTACTTC

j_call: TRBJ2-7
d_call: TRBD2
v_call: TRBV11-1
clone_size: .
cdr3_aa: CASSLGLAASEQYF
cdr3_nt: TGTGCCAGCAGCCTTGGACTAGCGGCGTCAGAGCAGTACTTC

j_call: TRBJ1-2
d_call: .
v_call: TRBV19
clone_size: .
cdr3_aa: CASKGGTNYGYTF
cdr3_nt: TGTGCCAGTAAGGGCGGGACTAACTATGGCTACACCTTC

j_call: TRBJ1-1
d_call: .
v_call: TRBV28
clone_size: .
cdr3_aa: CASRPPGENTEAFF
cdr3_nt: TGTGCCAGCAGGCCTCCGGGGGAAAACACTGAAGCTTTCTTT

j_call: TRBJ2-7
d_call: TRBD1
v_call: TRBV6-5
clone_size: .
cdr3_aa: CASSYPRGQGLYEQYF
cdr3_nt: TGTGCCAGCAGTTACCCCAGAGGACAGGGGTTGTACGAGCAGTACTTC

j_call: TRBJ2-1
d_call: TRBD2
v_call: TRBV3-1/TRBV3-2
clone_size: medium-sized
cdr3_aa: CASSRTSGENEQFF
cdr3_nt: TGTGCCAGCAGCCGAACTAGCGGGGAAAATGAGCAGTTCTTC

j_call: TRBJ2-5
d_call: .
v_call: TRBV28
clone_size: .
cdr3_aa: CASSLSGPETQYF
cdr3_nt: TGTGCCAGCAGTTTATCAGGGCCCGAGACCCAGTACTTC

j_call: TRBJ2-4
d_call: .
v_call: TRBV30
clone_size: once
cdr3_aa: CAWSVPRGLAKNIQYF
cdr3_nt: TGTGCCTGGAGTGTACCAAGAGGGCTAGCCAAAAACATTCAGTACTTC

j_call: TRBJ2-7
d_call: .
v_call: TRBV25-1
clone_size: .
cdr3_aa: CAKRDYEQYF
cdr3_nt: TGTGCCAAGAGGGACTACGAGCAGTACTTC